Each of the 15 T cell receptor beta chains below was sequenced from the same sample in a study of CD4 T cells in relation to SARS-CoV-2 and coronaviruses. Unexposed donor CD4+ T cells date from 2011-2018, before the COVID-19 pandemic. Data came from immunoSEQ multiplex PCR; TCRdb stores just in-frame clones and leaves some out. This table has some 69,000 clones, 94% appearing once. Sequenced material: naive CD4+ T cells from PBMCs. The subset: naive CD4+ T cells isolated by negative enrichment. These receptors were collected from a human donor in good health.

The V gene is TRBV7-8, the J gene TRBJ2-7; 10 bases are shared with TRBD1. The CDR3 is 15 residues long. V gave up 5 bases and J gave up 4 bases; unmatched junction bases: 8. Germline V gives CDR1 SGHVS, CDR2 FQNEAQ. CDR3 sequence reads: CASSRRDRGRYEQYF. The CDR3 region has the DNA TGTGCCAGCAGCCGGAGGGACAGGGGCAGGTACGAGCAGTACTTC.

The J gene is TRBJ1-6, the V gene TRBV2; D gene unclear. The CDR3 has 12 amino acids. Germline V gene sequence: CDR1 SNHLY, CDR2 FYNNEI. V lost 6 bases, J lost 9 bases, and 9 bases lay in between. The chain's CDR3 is CASSLSSSPLHF. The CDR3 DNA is TGTGCCAGCAGCCTGTCGAGTTCACCCCTCCACTTT.

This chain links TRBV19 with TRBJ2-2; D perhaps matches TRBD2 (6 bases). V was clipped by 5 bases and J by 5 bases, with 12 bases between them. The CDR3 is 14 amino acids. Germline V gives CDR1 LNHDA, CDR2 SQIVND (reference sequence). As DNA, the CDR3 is TGTGCCAGTAGTTCCGGGACTTTAACCGGGGAGCTGTTTTTT. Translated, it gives CASSSGTLTGELFF.

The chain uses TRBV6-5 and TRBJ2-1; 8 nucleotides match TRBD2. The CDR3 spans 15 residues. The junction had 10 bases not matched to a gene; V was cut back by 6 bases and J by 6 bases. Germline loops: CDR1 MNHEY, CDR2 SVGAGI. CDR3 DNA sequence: TGTGCCAGCAGCATGGGGGTAGCGGGAACCAATGAGCAGTTCTTC. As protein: CASSMGVAGTNEQFF.

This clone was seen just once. As DNA, the CDR3 is TGTGCCAGCACTAACAGGGGAAACTATGGCTACACCTTC. This gives the protein CASTNRGNYGYTF. This chain uses TRBV6-5 with TRBJ1-2, with 7 bases that match TRBD1. Trimming cost V 7 bases and J 2 bases; bases outside gene matches: 4. The CDR3 length is 13 residues. Per germline, CDR1 MNHEY and CDR2 SVGAGI.

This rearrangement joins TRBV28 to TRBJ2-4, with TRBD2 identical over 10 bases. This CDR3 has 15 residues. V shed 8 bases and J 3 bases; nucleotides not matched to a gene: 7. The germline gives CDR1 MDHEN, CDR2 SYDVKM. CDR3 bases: TGTGCCAGCTTGAGCGGGAGGGGGGTCAAAAACATTCAGTACTTC. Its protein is CASLSGRGVKNIQYF.

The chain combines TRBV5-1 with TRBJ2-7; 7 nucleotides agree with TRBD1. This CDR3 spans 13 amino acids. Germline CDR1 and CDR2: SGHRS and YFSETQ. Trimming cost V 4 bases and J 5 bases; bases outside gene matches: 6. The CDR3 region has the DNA TGCGCCAGCAGCGCCGGGGACAGCCACGAGCAGTACTTC. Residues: CASSAGDSHEQYF.

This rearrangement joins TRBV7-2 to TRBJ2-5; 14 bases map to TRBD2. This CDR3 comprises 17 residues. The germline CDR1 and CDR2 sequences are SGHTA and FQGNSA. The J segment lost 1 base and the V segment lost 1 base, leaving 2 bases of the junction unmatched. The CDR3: CASSLGGLAGAQETQYF. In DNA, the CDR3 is TGTGCCAGCAGCTTAGGGGGACTAGCGGGAGCCCAAGAGACCCAGTACTTC. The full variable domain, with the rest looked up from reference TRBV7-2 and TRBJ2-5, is GAGVSQSPSNKVTEKGKDVELRCDPISGHTALYWYRQSLGQGLEFLIYFQGNSAPDKSGLPSDRFSAERTGGSVSTLTIQRTQQEDSAVYLCASSLGGLAGAQETQYFGPGTRLLVL.

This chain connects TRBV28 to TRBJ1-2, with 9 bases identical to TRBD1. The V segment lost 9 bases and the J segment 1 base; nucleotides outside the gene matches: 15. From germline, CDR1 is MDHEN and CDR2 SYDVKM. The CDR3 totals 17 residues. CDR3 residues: CASKQGAQGDLNYGYTF. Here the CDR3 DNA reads TGTGCCAGTAAACAGGGGGCGCAGGGGGACCTTAACTATGGCTACACCTTC.

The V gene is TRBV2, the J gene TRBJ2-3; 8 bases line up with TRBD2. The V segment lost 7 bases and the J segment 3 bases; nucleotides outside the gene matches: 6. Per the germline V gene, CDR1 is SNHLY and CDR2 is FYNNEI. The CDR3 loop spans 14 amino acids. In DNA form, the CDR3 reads TGTGCCAGCACCAACGGGAGGGGAACAGATACGCAGTATTTT. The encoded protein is CASTNGRGTDTQYF.

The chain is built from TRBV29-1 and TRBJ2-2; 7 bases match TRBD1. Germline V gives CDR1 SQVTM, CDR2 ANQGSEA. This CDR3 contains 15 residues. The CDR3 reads CSARHRGSNTGELFF. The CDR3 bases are TGCAGTGCTCGTCACAGGGGATCGAACACCGGGGAGCTGTTTTTT.

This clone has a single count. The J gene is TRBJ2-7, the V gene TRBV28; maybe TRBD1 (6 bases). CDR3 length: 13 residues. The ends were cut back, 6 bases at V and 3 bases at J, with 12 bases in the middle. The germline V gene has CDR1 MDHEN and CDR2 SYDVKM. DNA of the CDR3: TGTGCCAGCAGCCGCGACAGGTACTACGAGCAGTACTTC. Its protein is CASSRDRYYEQYF.

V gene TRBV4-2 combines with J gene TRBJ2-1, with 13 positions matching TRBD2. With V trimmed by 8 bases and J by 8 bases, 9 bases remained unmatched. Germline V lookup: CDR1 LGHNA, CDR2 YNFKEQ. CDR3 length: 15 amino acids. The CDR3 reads CASGPGTSGVHEQFF. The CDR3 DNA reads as TGTGCCAGCGGTCCCGGGACTAGCGGGGTCCATGAGCAGTTCTTC.

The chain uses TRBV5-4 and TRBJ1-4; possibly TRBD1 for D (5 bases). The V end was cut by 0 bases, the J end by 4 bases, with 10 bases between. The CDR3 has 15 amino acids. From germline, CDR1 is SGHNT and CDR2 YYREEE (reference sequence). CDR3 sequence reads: CASSLGGIVNEKLFF. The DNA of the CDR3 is TGTGCCAGCAGCTTGGGGGGGATCGTTAATGAAAAACTGTTTTTT.

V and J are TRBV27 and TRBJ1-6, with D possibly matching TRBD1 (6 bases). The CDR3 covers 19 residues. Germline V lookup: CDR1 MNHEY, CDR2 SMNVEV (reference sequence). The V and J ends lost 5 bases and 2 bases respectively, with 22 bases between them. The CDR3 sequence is CASSRGAGGGGTYNSPLHF. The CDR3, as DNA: TGTGCCAGCAGTAGGGGGGCGGGGGGGGGTGGAACCTATAATTCACCCCTCCACTTT.